Here is one TCR beta chain with its context. This may be a read error: a much more frequent sequence differs by one nucleotide. The length of the CDR3 is 15 residues. Looked up from germline, CDR1 is MDHEN and CDR2 is SYDVKM. This specimen belongs to a study of T cells in Graves' hyperthyroidism and ophthalmopathy. Using RNA transcripts as the source, TCR beta CDR3 regions were amplified. TCR CDR3 underwent first-round RT-PCR with the HTBI primer set. Via MiXCR, TCRdb re-called the multiplex PCR reads, giving one row per CDR3 protein. The sample lists around 300,000 distinct CDR3 sequences, about 20% occurring once.

The sequenced sample was blood. This clonotype originated in a man under 40 with Graves' ophthalmopathy. The chain combines TRBV28 with TRBJ2-5; maybe TRBD1 (5 bases). For the CDR3, the DNA is TGTGCCAGCGGTCCTCAGGGCAGGGCGCAAGAGACCCAGTGCTTC. Its protein is CASGPQGRAQETQCF.